The 30 T cell receptor beta chains below all came from one sample that was sequenced in a study of blood T cell repertoires in COVID-19. The repertoire was sequenced with immunoSEQ multiplex PCR; TCRdb's copy has only in-frame clones and lacks some. In the table there are some 100,000 clones, roughly nine tenths of which are singletons. The sample comprised peripheral blood. The receptors were sampled from a man aged 55 to 70 with acute or convalescent COVID-19.

This clone was recorded only once. The chain employs TRBV19 and TRBJ1-5; perhaps TRBD1 as D (5 bases). This CDR3 has 16 residues. Trimming shortened V by 9 bases and J by 3 bases, and 21 bases separated the two germline ends. Per the germline V gene, CDR1 is LNHDA and CDR2 is SQIVND (reference sequence). This CDR3 reads CASHTDTKGNNQPQHF. CDR3 in DNA: TGTGCCAGCCATACGGACACCAAAGGAAACAATCAGCCCCAGCATTTT.

The chain combines TRBV6-5 with TRBJ1-2; D ambiguous. Germline lookup yields CDR1 MNHEY and CDR2 SVGAGI. The CDR3 is 14 residues long. V shed 5 bases and J shed 5 bases, with 15 bases lying between them. Here the CDR3 reads CASSTREVGYGYTF. CDR3 in DNA: TGTGCCAGCAGTACTCGGGAGGTGGGGTATGGCTACACCTTC.

The chain uses TRBV12-3 or TRBV12-4 and TRBJ1-6; no reliable D call. Trimming cost V 5 bases and J 12 bases, with 11 bases left between them. CDR3 length equals 12 residues. The CDR3 DNA is TGTGCCAGCAGTAGTAGCATCCTACCCCTCCACTTT. It codes for CASSSSILPLHF.

The chain recombines TRBV6-1 with TRBJ2-7, with 7 bases aligning to TRBD2. The length of the CDR3 is 16 residues. Unmatched junction bases numbered 9, after V lost 0 bases and J lost 4 bases. CDR1 and CDR2 from the germline V gene are MNHNS and SASEGT. DNA for the CDR3: TGTGCCAGCAGTGAAGCGGAAACCAGCGGGATTTACGAGCAGTACGTC. Protein product: CASSEAETSGIYEQYV.

The V gene is TRBV5-5, the J gene TRBJ2-7, with 7 bases fitting TRBD2. CDR3 length: 15 residues. V was clipped by 2 bases and J by 3 bases; unmatched bases: 8. From germline, CDR1 is SGHKS and CDR2 YYEKEE (reference sequence). Here the CDR3 DNA reads TGTGCCAGCAGCTTTGGGGCTAGCGGCTACTACGAGCAGTACGTC. It specifies CASSFGASGYYEQYV.

The chain is built from TRBV5-1 and TRBJ1-5; TRBD1 matches 7 bases. V lost 0 bases, J lost 2 bases, and 5 bases stayed unmatched. Germline V lookup: CDR1 SGHRS, CDR2 YFSETQ. The CDR3 covers 16 residues. CDR3: CASSLVGGDGNQPQHF. As DNA, the CDR3 is TGCGCCAGCAGCTTGGTAGGGGGCGACGGCAATCAGCCCCAGCATTTT.

The genes are TRBV7-9 and TRBJ1-4, with 9 bases identical to TRBD1. Germline V gives CDR1 SEHNR, CDR2 FQNEAQ (reference sequence). Trimming took 4 bases from V and 6 from J; bases not matched to a gene: 6. CDR3 length: 15 amino acids. The CDR3 spells CASSSVGDRDEKLFF. The DNA for the CDR3 is TGTGCCAGCAGCTCCGTAGGGGACAGGGATGAAAAACTGTTTTTT.

V is TRBV3-1 (or the pseudogene TRBV3-2) and J is TRBJ1-5, with D hard to call. V lost 2 bases and J 0 bases, leaving 8 bases between the germline ends. The CDR3 loop spans 15 amino acids. CDR1 LGHDT and CDR2 YNNKEL come from the germline V gene (reference sequence). The CDR3 protein is CASSQLQYSNQPQHF. The CDR3 bases are TGTGCCAGCAGCCAATTACAGTATAGCAATCAGCCCCAGCATTTT.

The chain combines TRBV2 with TRBJ1-1; D not resolved. CDR3 size: 13 residues. The V gene's germline CDR1 is SNHLY and CDR2 FYNNEI. The V gene lost 1 base and the J gene lost 4 bases, with 7 bases spanning the gap. CDR3 nucleotides: TGTGCCAGCAGTGAAGGGCATTTCACTGAAGCTTTCTTT. It translates to CASSEGHFTEAFF. Based on the CDR3 plus reference TRBV2 and TRBJ1-1, the full variable domain is EPEVTQTPSHQVTQMGQEVILRCVPISNHLYFYWYRQILGQKVEFLVSFYNNEISEKSEIFDDQFSVERPDGSNFTLKIRSTKLEDSAMYFCASSEGHFTEAFFGQGTRLTVV.

CDR3 protein: CASSQFRAGNYEQYF. In DNA form, the CDR3 reads TGTGCCAGCAGCCAATTTCGCGCGGGGAACTACGAGCAGTACTTC. The chain links TRBV14 to TRBJ2-7; D may be TRBD2 (6 bases). CDR1 is SGHDN and CDR2 is FVKESK in the germline V gene. The CDR3 has 15 residues. The V end lost 2 bases, the J end lost 3 bases, and 14 bases lay between the germline ends.

The chain has TRBV2 and TRBJ2-2; 7 positions agree with TRBD1. Trimming took 6 bases from V and 10 from J; bases not matched to a gene: 14. CDR1 and CDR2 from the germline V gene are SNHLY and FYNNEI. This CDR3 is 15 amino acids long. In DNA, the CDR3 is TGTGCCAGCAGATTAAGGACAGGAGGTGTGATGGAGCTGTTTTTT. Protein product: CASRLRTGGVMELFF.

This sequence joins TRBV10-3 and TRBJ2-1; possible D gene TRBD2, 6 bases. V lost 3 bases to trimming and J lost 0 bases, with 12 bases between them. This CDR3 is built from 16 residues. CDR1 ENHRY and CDR2 SYGVKD come from the germline V gene. CDR3 DNA sequence: TGTGCCATCAGTGATCCCAAAGCGGGCTCCTACAATGAGCAGTTCTTC. Translated: CAISDPKAGSYNEQFF.

This sequence joins TRBV28 and TRBJ2-1; 13 positions match TRBD2. From germline, CDR1 is MDHEN and CDR2 SYDVKM. The CDR3 consists of 19 residues. After removal of 4 bases from V and 4 bases from J, the junction contained 13 bases not matched to a gene. As DNA, the CDR3 is TGTGCCAGCAGTTCTGCTGCGCAGGGGACTAGCGGGAATTACAATGAGCAGTTCTTC. Its translation: CASSSAAQGTSGNYNEQFF.

The chain employs TRBV30 and TRBJ2-1; D may be TRBD1 (5 bases). The CDR3 totals 14 residues. Germline V lookup: CDR1 GTSNPN, CDR2 SVGIG (reference sequence). Trimming shortened V by 0 bases and J by 8 bases, and 14 bases separated the two germline ends. CDR3 nucleotides: TGTGCCTGGAGTGTAAGGTCAGGGTTCGATGAGCAGTTCTTC. This translates into CAWSVRSGFDEQFF.

The rearrangement joins TRBV27 to TRBJ1-2, with TRBD1 as a possible D gene (5 bases). V lost 7 bases and J lost 7, with 13 bases in between. The CDR3 runs 12 residues. The germline gives CDR1 MNHEY, CDR2 SMNVEV (reference sequence). CDR3 sequence (DNA): TGTGCCAGCATCCCGGGGGGGTCTGGCTACACCTTC. Protein: CASIPGGSGYTF.

The V call is TRBV25-1, the J call TRBJ1-3; TRBD1 might be the D (5 bases). Trimming removed 1 base from V and 2 bases from J, with 12 bases in between. Per the germline V gene, CDR1 is MGHDK and CDR2 is SYGVNS. There are 16 residues in the CDR3. The CDR3 sequence is CASSEFSGGAGNTIYF. The CDR3 region has the DNA TGTGCCAGCAGTGAATTCAGCGGGGGAGCTGGAAACACCATATATTTT.

The V gene is TRBV23-1, the J gene TRBJ1-5, with 7 bases fitting TRBD1. TRBV23-1 is an open reading frame whose function is uncertain. The CDR3 consists of 16 residues. Trimming removed 7 bases from V and 0 bases from J; junction bases left unmatched: 9. The CDR3 sequence: CASNPDRLYSNQPQHF. For the CDR3, the DNA is TGCGCCAGCAACCCGGACAGGCTCTATAGCAATCAGCCCCAGCATTTT.

The CDR3 DNA is TGTGCCAGCAGCATTACACCCGATACGCAGTATTTT. Translating gives CASSITPDTQYF. The chain joins TRBV11-3 to TRBJ2-3; no firm D call. CDR3 length: 12 residues. Trimming took 5 bases from V and 6 from J, leaving 9 bases between them. Germline CDR1 SGHNT, CDR2 YENEEA.

This chain connects TRBV28 to TRBJ2-7; perhaps TRBD1 as D (6 bases). The CDR3 loop spans 14 amino acids. Looked up from germline, CDR1 is MDHEN and CDR2 is SYDVKM. The V end was cut by 3 bases, the J end by 2 bases, with 11 bases between. CDR3 in amino acids: CASSFIGQTYEQYF. For the CDR3, the DNA is TGTGCCAGCAGTTTCATCGGACAGACCTACGAGCAGTACTTC.

The chain is built from TRBV10-1 and TRBJ2-5, with 8 nucleotides matching TRBD2. Germline CDR1 is WNHNN and CDR2 is SYGVQD (reference sequence). The CDR3 consists of 16 residues. Germline trimming cut 2 bases from V and 5 bases from J; bases unmatched to any gene: 10. The CDR3 is CASSERTGGPTETQYF. CDR3 nucleotide sequence: TGCGCCAGCAGTGAGAGGACGGGAGGGCCAACCGAGACCCAGTACTTC.

This chain uses TRBV3-1 (or the pseudogene TRBV3-2) with TRBJ2-7, with 10 positions matching TRBD2. Per germline, CDR1 LGHDT and CDR2 YNNKEL (reference sequence). V shed 3 bases, J shed 4 bases, and the junction held 9 bases outside the gene matches. This CDR3 has 16 residues. CDR3 residues: CASSQGPGLATYEQYF. CDR3 bases: TGTGCCAGCAGCCAGGGACCGGGACTAGCGACATACGAGCAGTACTTC.

This chain's CDR3 is CASSGTKPTDTQYF. The CDR3 nucleotides read TGTGCCAGTTCCGGGACAAAGCCGACAGATACGCAGTATTTT. This rearrangement joins TRBV3-1 (or the pseudogene TRBV3-2) to TRBJ2-3; D might be TRBD1 (6 bases). Germline CDR1 LGHDT, CDR2 YNNKEL (reference sequence). V lost 9 bases and J lost 3, with 16 bases in between. The CDR3 loop spans 14 amino acids.

The sample holds one count of this clone. DNA for the CDR3: TGTGCCTGGAGTTTTAAGACAGCTAACACTGAAGCTTTCTTT. Encoded protein: CAWSFKTANTEAFF. J is TRBJ1-1 and V is TRBV30, with D possibly matching TRBD1 (5 bases). Germline V gene lookup returns CDR1 GTSNPN and CDR2 SVGIG (reference sequence). V dropped 2 bases and J dropped 2 bases, with 12 bases sitting between them. CDR3 size: 14 residues.

V and J are TRBV2 and TRBJ2-2; the match to TRBD1 covers 7 bases. Germline assignment: CDR1 SNHLY and CDR2 FYNNEI. CDR3 size: 15 residues. Trimming removed 2 bases from V and 1 base from J; junction bases left unmatched: 1. In DNA, the CDR3 is TGTGCCAGCAGTGAAAGGACAGGGAACACCGGGGAGCTGTTTTTT. This codes for CASSERTGNTGELFF.

The chain carries TRBV7-8 and TRBJ2-2; 7 bases match TRBD1. Trimming removed 3 bases from V and 9 bases from J; junction bases left unmatched: 13. This CDR3 region has 16 residues. In germline, CDR1 is SGHVS, CDR2 FQNEAQ. This CDR3 is CASSFRGQASSRELFF. The CDR3, as DNA: TGTGCCAGCAGCTTCCGTGGACAGGCGTCAAGCAGGGAGCTGTTTTTT.

The chain employs TRBV5-1 and TRBJ2-5; 7 bases agree with TRBD1. Germline loops: CDR1 SGHRS, CDR2 YFSETQ. There are 14 residues in the CDR3. Trimming removed 3 bases from V and 3 bases from J; junction bases left unmatched: 5. The CDR3 region has the DNA TGCGCCAGCAGCTCCAGGGGGTTGAAAGAGACCCAGTACTTC. This sequence encodes CASSSRGLKETQYF.

The CDR3 is CASSPPGNTEAFF. CDR3 nucleotide sequence: TGTGCCAGTAGTCCCCCAGGGAACACTGAAGCTTTCTTT. This rearrangement joins TRBV19 to TRBJ1-1; no definite D call. The germline V gene has CDR1 LNHDA and CDR2 SQIVND (reference sequence). The CDR3 is 13 residues long. V dropped 5 bases and J dropped 1 base, with 8 bases sitting between them.

The rearrangement links TRBV25-1 to TRBJ1-2; 9 bases are a match to TRBD1. Germline V CDR1 and CDR2: MGHDK, SYGVNS. V was pared by 1 base and J by 8 bases, with 5 bases of the junction left unmatched. This CDR3 has 14 residues. CDR3 DNA: TGTGCCAGCAGTGAATGGGGGACAGGGAGCGGCTACACCTTC. Residues: CASSEWGTGSGYTF.

The chain has TRBV19 and TRBJ1-2, with a weak D call TRBD1 (6 bases). V gave up 8 bases and J gave up 4 bases, with 17 bases separating them. The germline V gene has CDR1 LNHDA and CDR2 SQIVND (reference sequence). CDR3 length: 14 amino acids. The CDR3 bases are TGTGCCAGTCACCGGGACACCAATCCCTATGGCTACACCTTC. Its protein is CASHRDTNPYGYTF.

The chain joins TRBV30 to TRBJ1-2; D is perhaps TRBD1 (5 bases). Trimming left V 7 bases short and J 3 bases short, with 12 bases between. Per germline, CDR1 GTSNPN and CDR2 SVGIG (reference sequence). The CDR3 totals 12 residues. In nucleotides, the CDR3 is TGTGCCTTCGGGGGAGGTGACTATGGCTACACCTTC. Residues: CAFGGGDYGYTF.